Here is one T cell receptor (beta chain) with its context. Recovery meant two consecutive negative NP/OP PCR tests, professional clearance, or resolved symptoms. This specimen belongs to a study of blood T cell repertoires in COVID-19. Study as a whole: Collection of acute and convalescent COVID-19 samples took place in the United States, Italy and Spain. Sources were T cells, B-cell-depleted T cells, or PBMCs; the material itself was cDNA or gDNA.

This table comes from immunoSEQ multiplex PCR, and its TCRdb copy is limited to in-frame clones, with some not included. The sample lists roughly 190,000 clones, approximately 80% occurring once. The receptor's source is a middle-aged man who had recovered from COVID-19. Sequencing was done on a sample of PBMCs or T cells enriched from blood (not recorded which).

The chain's CDR3 is CASSLASGRGILDTQYF. The CDR3 nucleotides are TGTGCCAGCAGCTTAGCGTCCGGCAGGGGAATTTTGGATACGCAGTATTTT. V usage is TRBV7-9 and J usage is TRBJ2-3, with D possibly TRBD1 on 6 matching bases. CDR1 is SEHNR, CDR2 FQNEAQ, per germline (reference sequence). The CDR3 sequence is 17 residues long. Trimming removed 0 bases from V and 6 bases from J, with 19 bases in between.